Below, 6 T cell receptor beta chains from the same sample are listed, as sequenced in a study of post-analysis software for immune sequencing data (dated by TCRdb to 2013 to 2016). The library was built by means of PCR. Sequenced using an Illumina HiSeq 2500. Unique molecular identifiers were incorporated into TCR beta cDNA libraries to reduce PCR and sequencing biases. TCRdb trimmed the raw reads at Q25, called clones with MiXCR and kept productive beta chains. Identical CDR3 proteins give one entry, which carries the most common genes and DNA. This sample comprises a few hundred thousand distinct CDR3 sequences, less than 35% of them detected only once. Of the sample, roughly an eighth falls within the top ten clones. What the study reported, not specific to this receptor: A few TRBV segments, including TRBV5-6, TRBV5-1 and TRBV20-1, were significantly more frequent in patients than controls.

For these TCRs, the target antigens are not known. Sequenced: blood. The receptors here all came from a girl under 18 with multiple sclerosis.

The J gene is TRBJ1-5, the V gene TRBV12-3 or TRBV12-4; the D gene is possibly TRBD1 (6 bases). The V and J ends lost 3 bases and 6 bases respectively, with 12 bases between them. This CDR3 has 14 residues. The DNA for the CDR3 is TGTGCCAGCAGTTTCCACAGGGATGGTCAGCCCCAGCATTTT. It encodes CASSFHRDGQPQHF.

This sequence joins TRBV5-8 and TRBJ1-2; no reliable D call. Trimming cost V 5 bases and J 3 bases, with 20 bases left between them. The CDR3 runs 16 residues. Germline CDR1 and CDR2: SGHTS and YDEGEE. In nucleotides, the CDR3 is TGTGCCAGCAGTCAAATCGTGGTCATAACGGACTATGGCTACACCTTC. Its protein is CASSQIVVITDYGYTF. Full variable domain (remainder filled in from reference TRBV5-8 and TRBJ1-2): EAGVTQSPTHLIKTRGQQATLRCSPISGHTSVYWYQQALGLGLQFLLWYDEGEERNRGNFPPRFSGRQFPNYSSELNVNALELEDSALYLCASSQIVVITDYGYTFGSGTRLTVV.

This sequence joins TRBV6-2 or TRBV6-3 and TRBJ2-1; 7 bases agree with TRBD1. Germline V CDR1 and CDR2: MNHEY, SVGEGT. This CDR3 is 16 amino acids long. The junction had 9 bases not matched to a gene; V was cut back by 2 bases and J by 5 bases. CDR3 amino acids: CASSYATGDRDNEQFF. The CDR3 DNA reads as TGTGCCAGCAGTTACGCCACAGGGGACAGAGACAATGAGCAGTTCTTC.

The chain recombines TRBV7-2 with TRBJ2-7; D is unclear. Germline V gene sequence: CDR1 SGHTA, CDR2 FQGNSA. The V end lost 5 bases, the J end lost 0 bases, and 20 bases lay between the germline ends. The CDR3 is made up of 17 amino acids. CDR3 sequence: CASSPLYGKLSSYEQYF. The CDR3 DNA is TGTGCCAGCAGCCCCCTATATGGGAAGCTGAGCTCCTACGAGCAGTACTTC.

In this sample, this clonotype turned up a few times. The chain is built from TRBV7-9 and TRBJ2-5; TRBD2 matches 9 bases. Germline values: CDR1 SEHNR, CDR2 FQNEAQ (reference sequence). The CDR3 loop spans 13 amino acids. V shed 8 bases and J 2 bases; nucleotides not matched to a gene: 3. The CDR3 is CASQTSGQETQYF. The CDR3 DNA follows: TGTGCCAGCCAAACTAGCGGGCAAGAGACCCAGTACTTC.

This clonotype was counted only a few times. This chain links TRBV7-9 with TRBJ1-2; D is unresolved. V was shortened by 11 bases and J by 0 bases, with 13 bases between the two germline ends. Germline CDR1 SEHNR, CDR2 FQNEAQ (reference sequence). The CDR3 spans 13 residues. CDR3 DNA sequence: TGTGCCGCCACACATTCCCCTAACTATGGCTACACCTTC. This encodes CAATHSPNYGYTF.